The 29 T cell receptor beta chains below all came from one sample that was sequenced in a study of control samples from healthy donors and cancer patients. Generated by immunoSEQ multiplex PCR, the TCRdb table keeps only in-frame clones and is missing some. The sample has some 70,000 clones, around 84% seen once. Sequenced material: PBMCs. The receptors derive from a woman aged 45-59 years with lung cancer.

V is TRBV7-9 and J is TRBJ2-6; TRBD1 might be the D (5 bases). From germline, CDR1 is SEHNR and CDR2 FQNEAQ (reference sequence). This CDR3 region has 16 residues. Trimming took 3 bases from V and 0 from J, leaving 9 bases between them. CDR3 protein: CASSFYTGSGANVLTF. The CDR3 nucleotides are TGTGCCAGCAGCTTTTATACAGGCTCTGGGGCCAACGTCCTGACTTTC.

The CDR3 nucleotides are TGTGCCAGCAGCTTAGTGCAGGGGATTGAAGCTTTCTTT. The encoded protein is CASSLVQGIEAFF. The chain couples TRBV7-2 to TRBJ1-1; possible D gene TRBD1, 6 bases. V lost 1 base, J lost 7 bases, and 10 bases lay in between. CDR1 and CDR2 (germline): SGHTA, FQGNSA. CDR3 length: 13 amino acids.

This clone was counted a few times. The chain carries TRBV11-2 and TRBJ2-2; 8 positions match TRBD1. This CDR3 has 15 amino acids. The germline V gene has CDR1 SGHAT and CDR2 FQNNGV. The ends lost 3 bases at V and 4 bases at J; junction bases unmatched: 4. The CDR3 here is CASSFRTGLTGELFF. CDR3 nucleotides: TGTGCCAGCAGCTTCAGGACAGGGCTCACCGGGGAGCTGTTTTTT.

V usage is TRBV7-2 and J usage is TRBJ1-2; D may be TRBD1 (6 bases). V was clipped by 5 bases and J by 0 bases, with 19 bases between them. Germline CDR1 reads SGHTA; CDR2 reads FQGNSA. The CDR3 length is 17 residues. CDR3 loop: CASSLGAGVRTNYGYTF. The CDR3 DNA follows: TGTGCCAGCAGCCTGGGGGCAGGCGTCCGGACTAACTATGGCTACACCTTC.

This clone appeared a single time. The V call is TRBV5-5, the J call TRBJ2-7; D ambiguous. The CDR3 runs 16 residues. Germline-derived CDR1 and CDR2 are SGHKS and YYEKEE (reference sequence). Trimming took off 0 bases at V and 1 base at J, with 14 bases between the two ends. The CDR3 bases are TGTGCCAGCAGCTTGGCGTTGGCGACGGCGTCCTACGAGCAGTACTTC. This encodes CASSLALATASYEQYF.

CDR3 loop: CASSGPNSDGYTF. As DNA, the CDR3 is TGTGCCAGCAGCGGTCCGAACAGTGATGGCTACACCTTC. The chain is built from TRBV9 and TRBJ1-2; no firm D call. Germline CDR1 reads SGDLS; CDR2 reads YYNGEE. Trimming cost V 3 bases and J 6 bases, with 12 bases left between them. CDR3 length: 13 amino acids.

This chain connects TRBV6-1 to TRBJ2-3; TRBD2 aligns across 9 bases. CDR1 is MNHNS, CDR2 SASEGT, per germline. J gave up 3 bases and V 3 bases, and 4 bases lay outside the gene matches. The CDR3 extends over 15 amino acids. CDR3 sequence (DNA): TGTGCCAGCAGTGAGGTCCTAGCGGGGACAGATACGCAGTATTTT. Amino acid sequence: CASSEVLAGTDTQYF.

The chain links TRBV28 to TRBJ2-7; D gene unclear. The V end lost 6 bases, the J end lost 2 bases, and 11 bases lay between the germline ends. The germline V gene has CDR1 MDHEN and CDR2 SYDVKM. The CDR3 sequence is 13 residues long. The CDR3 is CASRKGLPYEQYF. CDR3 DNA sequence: TGTGCCAGCAGGAAAGGGCTACCCTACGAGCAGTACTTC.

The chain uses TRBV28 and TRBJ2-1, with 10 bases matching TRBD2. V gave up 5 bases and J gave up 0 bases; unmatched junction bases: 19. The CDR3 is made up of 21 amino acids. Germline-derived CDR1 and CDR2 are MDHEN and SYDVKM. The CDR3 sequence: CASSPPGIAGGRRGSYNEQFF. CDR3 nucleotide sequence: TGTGCCAGCAGTCCTCCCGGTATAGCGGGGGGTCGGCGGGGCTCCTACAATGAGCAGTTCTTC.

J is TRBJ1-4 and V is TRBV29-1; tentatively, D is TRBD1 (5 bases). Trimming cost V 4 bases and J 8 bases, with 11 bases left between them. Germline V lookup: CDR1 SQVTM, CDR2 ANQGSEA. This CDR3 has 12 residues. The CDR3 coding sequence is TGCAGCGTTGGGCACAAGGGGGAAAAACTGTTTTTT. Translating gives CSVGHKGEKLFF.

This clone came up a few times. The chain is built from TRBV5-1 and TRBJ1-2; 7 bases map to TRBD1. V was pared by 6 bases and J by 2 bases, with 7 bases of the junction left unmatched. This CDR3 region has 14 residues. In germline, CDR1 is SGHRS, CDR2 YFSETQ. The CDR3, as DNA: TGCGCCAGCACCCCGACAGGGCAAAACTATGGCTACACCTTC. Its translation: CASTPTGQNYGYTF. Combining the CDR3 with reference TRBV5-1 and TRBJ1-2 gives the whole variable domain KAGVTQTPRYLIKTRGQQVTLSCSPISGHRSVSWYQQTPGQGLQFLFEYFSETQRNKGNFPGRFSGRQFSNSRSEMNVSTLELGDSALYLCASTPTGQNYGYTFGSGTRLTVV.

The CDR3 DNA reads TGTGCCAGCAGTGTGACCGGGACTGAAAACTATGGCTACACCTTC. The encoded protein is CASSVTGTENYGYTF. V usage is TRBV6-2 or TRBV6-3 and J usage is TRBJ1-2; tentatively, D is TRBD1 (5 bases). The CDR3 has 15 amino acids. Deletions cut 5 bases from V and 2 bases from J, with 15 bases between. CDR1 and CDR2 from the germline V gene are MNHEY and SVGEGT.

CDR3 region: CASSLSIGLSTDTQYF. For the CDR3, the DNA is TGTGCCAGCAGCTTATCGATTGGGCTAAGCACAGATACGCAGTATTTT. The rearrangement joins TRBV7-9 to TRBJ2-3; D unclear. Deletions cut 2 bases from V and 0 bases from J, with 12 bases between. Germline V gene lookup returns CDR1 SEHNR and CDR2 FQNEAQ (reference sequence). This CDR3 contains 16 residues.

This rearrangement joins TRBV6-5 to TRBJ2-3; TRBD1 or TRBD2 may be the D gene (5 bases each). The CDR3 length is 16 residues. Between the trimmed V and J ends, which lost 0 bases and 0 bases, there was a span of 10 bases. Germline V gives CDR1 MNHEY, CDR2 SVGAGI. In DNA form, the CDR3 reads TGTGCCAGCAGTTACTCGGGGGTCCCTAGCACAGATACGCAGTATTTT. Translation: CASSYSGVPSTDTQYF.

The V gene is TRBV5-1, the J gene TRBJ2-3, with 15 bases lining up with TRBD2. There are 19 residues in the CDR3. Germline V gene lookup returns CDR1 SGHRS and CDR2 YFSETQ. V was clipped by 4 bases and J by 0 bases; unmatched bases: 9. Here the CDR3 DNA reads TGCGCCAGCAGCACGGGACTAGCGGGGGGCCGATCTAGCACAGATACGCAGTATTTT. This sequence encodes CASSTGLAGGRSSTDTQYF.

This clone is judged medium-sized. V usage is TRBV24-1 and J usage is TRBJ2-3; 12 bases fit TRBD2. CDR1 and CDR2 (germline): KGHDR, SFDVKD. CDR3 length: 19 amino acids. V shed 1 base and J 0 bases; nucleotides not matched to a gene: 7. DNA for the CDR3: TGTGCCACCAGTGATTTCGGGACTAGCGGGCTTTCTAGCACAGATACGCAGTATTTT. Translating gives CATSDFGTSGLSSTDTQYF.

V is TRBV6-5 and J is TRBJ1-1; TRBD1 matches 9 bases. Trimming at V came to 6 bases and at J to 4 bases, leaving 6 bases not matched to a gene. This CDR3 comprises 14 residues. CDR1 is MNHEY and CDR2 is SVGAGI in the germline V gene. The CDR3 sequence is CASRVTGGFTEAFF. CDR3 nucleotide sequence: TGTGCCAGCAGAGTCACAGGGGGCTTCACTGAAGCTTTCTTT.

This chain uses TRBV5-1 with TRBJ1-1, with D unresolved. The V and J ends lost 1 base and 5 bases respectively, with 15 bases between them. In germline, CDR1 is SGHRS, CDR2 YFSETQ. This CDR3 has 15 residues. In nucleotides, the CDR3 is TGCGCCAGCAGCTTGCAGTCGAGGAGTAATACTGAAGCTTTCTTT. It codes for CASSLQSRSNTEAFF.

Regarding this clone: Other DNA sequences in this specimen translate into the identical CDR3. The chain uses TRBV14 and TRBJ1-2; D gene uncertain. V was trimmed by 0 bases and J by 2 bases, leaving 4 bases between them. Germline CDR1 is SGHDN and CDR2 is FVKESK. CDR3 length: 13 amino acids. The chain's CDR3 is CASSQEINYGYTF. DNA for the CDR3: TGTGCCAGCAGCCAAGAAATCAACTATGGCTACACCTTC.

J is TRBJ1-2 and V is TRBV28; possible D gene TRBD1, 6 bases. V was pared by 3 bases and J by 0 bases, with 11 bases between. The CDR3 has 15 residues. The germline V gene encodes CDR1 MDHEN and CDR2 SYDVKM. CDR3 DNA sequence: TGTGCCAGCAGTTTGAGGGGGGAAACTAACTATGGCTACACCTTC. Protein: CASSLRGETNYGYTF.

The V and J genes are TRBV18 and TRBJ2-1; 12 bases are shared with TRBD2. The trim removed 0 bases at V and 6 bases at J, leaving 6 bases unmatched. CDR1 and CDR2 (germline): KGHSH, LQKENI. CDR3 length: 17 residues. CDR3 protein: CASSPPGTSGGLNEQFF. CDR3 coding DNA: TGTGCCAGCTCACCACCGGGAACTAGCGGGGGGCTCAATGAGCAGTTCTTC.

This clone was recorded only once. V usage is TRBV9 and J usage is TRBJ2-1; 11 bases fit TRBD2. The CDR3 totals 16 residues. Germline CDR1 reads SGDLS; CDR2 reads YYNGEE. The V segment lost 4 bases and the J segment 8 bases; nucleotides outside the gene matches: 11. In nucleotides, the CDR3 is TGTGCCAGCAGCATCGTTAGCGGGGGGGCCTCGGATGAGCAGTTCTTC. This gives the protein CASSIVSGGASDEQFF.

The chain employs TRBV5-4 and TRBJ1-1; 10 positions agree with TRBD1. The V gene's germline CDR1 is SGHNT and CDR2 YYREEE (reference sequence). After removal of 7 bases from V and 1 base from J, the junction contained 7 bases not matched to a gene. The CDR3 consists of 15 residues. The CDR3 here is CASLDRGRGNTEAFF. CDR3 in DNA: TGTGCCAGCCTTGACAGGGGGCGGGGGAACACTGAAGCTTTCTTT.

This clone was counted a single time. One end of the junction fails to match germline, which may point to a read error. CDR3 sequence (DNA): TGTGCCAGCAGTACTATCGCGGGGGGGGAACAGGGTAGGCACTTC. Residues: CASSTIAGGEQGRHF. J is TRBJ2-7 and V is TRBV28; 9 bases line up with TRBD2. The CDR3 covers 15 residues. CDR1 MDHEN and CDR2 SYDVKM come from the germline V gene.

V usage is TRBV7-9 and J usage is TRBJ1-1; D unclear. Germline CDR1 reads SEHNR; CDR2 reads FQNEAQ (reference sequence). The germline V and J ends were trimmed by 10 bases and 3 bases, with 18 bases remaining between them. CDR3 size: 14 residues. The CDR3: CATRDSERDTEAFF. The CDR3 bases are TGTGCCACCCGGGATTCCGAAAGAGACACTGAAGCTTTCTTT.

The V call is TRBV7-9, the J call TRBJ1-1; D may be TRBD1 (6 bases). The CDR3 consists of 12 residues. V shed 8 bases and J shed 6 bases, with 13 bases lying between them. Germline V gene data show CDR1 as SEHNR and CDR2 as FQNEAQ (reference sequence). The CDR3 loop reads CASSKRGAEAFF. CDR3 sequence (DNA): TGTGCCAGCTCAAAAAGGGGGGCTGAAGCTTTCTTT.

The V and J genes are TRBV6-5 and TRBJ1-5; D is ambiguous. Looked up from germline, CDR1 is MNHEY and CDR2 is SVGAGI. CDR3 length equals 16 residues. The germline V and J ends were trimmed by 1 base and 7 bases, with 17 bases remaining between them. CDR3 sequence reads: CASSYLTALGSQPQHF. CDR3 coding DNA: TGTGCCAGCAGTTACTTAACTGCCTTGGGGAGCCAGCCCCAGCATTTT.

CDR3 in amino acids: CASSPNRPSDNQPQHF. CDR3 nucleotides: TGTGCCAGCAGTCCAAATCGGCCGTCGGACAATCAGCCCCAGCATTTT. V gene TRBV27 combines with J gene TRBJ1-5; unclear D gene. Germline CDR1 reads MNHEY; CDR2 reads SMNVEV (reference sequence). V gave up 5 bases and J gave up 3 bases, with 17 bases separating them. This CDR3 region has 16 residues.

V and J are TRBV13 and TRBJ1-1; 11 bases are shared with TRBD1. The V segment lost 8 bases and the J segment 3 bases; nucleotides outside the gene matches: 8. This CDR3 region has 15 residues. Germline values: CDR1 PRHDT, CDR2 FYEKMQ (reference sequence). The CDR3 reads CASGTGGNGYTEAFF. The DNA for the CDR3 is TGTGCCAGCGGGACAGGGGGTAATGGGTACACTGAAGCTTTCTTT.